The clone carrying this T cell receptor beta chain was counted a few times. What it binds is unknown. TCRdb re-derived calls from the reads in MiXCR, one entry per CDR3 protein. This table holds hundreds of thousands of distinct CDR3 sequences, more than 30% found once. The J segment lost 5 bases and the V segment lost 0 bases, leaving 11 bases of the junction unmatched. Germline loops: CDR1 MNHEY, CDR2 SVGEGT. CDR3 length: 18 residues. The sample belongs to a study of T cell repertoires in cytomegalovirus infection. Study information: It was recently identified HLA-C-restricted and well-studied HLA-B-restricted CMV epitopes that the study used.

Study-wide points: The ex vivo response was dominated by HLA-C-restricted CMV-specific TCR beta clonotypes.

J is TRBJ2-1 and V is TRBV6-2 or TRBV6-3; 9 nucleotides line up with TRBD2. This receptor was identified in a human donor in good health (CMV status not recorded). Some clones in this sample may be carry-over from other donors' samples. The sample here was cultured PBMCs, taken from culture after CMV antigen stimulation. The CDR3 loop reads CASSYSTSSGRLHNEQFF. CDR3 in DNA: TGTGCCAGCAGTTACTCCACCAGTAGCGGGAGACTCCACAATGAGCAGTTCTTC.